The clone carrying this T cell receptor (beta chain) has only a few counts. Its matching antigen is unknown. The data were obtained in a study of T cell repertoires in cytomegalovirus infection. Whole-study context: Selected CMV epitopes included recently identified HLA-C-restricted ones as well as well-studied HLA-B-restricted ones. Indicated by public TCR beta signatures were CMV infection and matching HLA type.

TCRdb recomputed calls from the reads with MiXCR, one row per CDR3 protein. Among roughly 180,000 distinct CDR3 sequences, about 22% were seen once, and the ten largest hold 20% to 30%. This CDR3 region has 12 residues. Losses at the gene ends were 1 base for V and 9 bases for J; bases not matched to a gene: 0. Germline V gene sequence: CDR1 SGHVS, CDR2 FNYEAQ. Study results and caveats: The cumulative frequency of public TCR beta families distinguished individuals who carried CMV together with the relevant HLA. CMV-specific TCR beta clonotypes restricted by HLA-C dominated the ex vivo response.

The material was CD8+ T cells from cultured PBMCs, obtained from culture after CMV antigen stimulation. This TCR was recovered from a human donor in good health (CMV status not recorded). Some clones in this sample may be carry-over from other donors' samples. This chain links TRBV7-6 with TRBJ2-1; 7 positions agree with TRBD1. The CDR3 nucleotides read TGTGCCAGCAGCTTAGAGGGGGCTGAGCAGTTCTTC. This encodes CASSLEGAEQFF.